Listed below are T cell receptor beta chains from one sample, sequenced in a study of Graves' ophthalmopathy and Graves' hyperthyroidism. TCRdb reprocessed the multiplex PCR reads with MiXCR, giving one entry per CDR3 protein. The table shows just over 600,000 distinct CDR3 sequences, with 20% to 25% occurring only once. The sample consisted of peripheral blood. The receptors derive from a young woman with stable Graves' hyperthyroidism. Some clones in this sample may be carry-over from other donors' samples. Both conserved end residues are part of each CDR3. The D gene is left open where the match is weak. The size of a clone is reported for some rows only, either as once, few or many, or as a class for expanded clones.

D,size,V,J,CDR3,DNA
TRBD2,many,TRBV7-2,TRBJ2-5,CASSRRAGTSGGTQETQYF,TGTGCCAGCAGCCGCCGGGCCGGGACTAGCGGGGGGACCCAAGAGACCCAGTACTTC
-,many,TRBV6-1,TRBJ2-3,CASSEARRGDTQYF,TGTGCCAGCAGTGAAGCGCGAAGGGGAGATACGCAGTATTTT
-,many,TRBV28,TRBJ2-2,CASSYPGRVTGELFF,TGTGCCAGCAGCTATCCCGGACGCGTAACCGGGGAGCTGTTTTTT
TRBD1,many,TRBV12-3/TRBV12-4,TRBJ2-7,CASSRGQLSLDEQYF,TGTGCCAGCAGTAGGGGACAGCTGTCGTTGGACGAGCAGTACTTC
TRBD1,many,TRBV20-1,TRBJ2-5,CSARGDRAYQETQYF,TGCAGTGCTAGAGGGGACAGGGCTTACCAAGAGACCCAGTACTTC
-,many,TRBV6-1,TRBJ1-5,CASSLPDRPNQPQHF,TGTGCCAGCAGCCTCCCTGACAGGCCTAATCAGCCCCAGCATTTT
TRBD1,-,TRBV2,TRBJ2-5,CASSATGGRQTQYF,TGTGCCAGCAGTGCTACAGGGGGCCGACAGACCCAGTACTTC
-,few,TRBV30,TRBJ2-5,CAWSVLGGAQETQYF,TGTGCCTGGAGTGTATTGGGCGGTGCCCAAGAGACCCAGTACTTC
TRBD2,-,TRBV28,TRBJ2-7,CASSLPGLAGGEQYF,TGTGCCAGCAGTCTTCCGGGACTAGCGGGAGGTGAGCAGTACTTC
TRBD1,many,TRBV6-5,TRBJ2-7,CASSYGTGTYEQYF,TGTGCCAGCAGTTACGGGACAGGGACCTACGAGCAGTACTTC
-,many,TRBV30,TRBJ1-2,CAWSVRVTSGGYTF,TGTGCCTGGAGTGTACGGGTCACGTCGGGGGGCTACACCTTC
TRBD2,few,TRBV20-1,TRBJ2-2,CSASARGGLADTGELFF,TGCAGTGCTAGTGCCCGGGGAGGACTAGCGGACACCGGGGAGCTGTTTTTT
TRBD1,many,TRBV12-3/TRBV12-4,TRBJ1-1,CASSPMTGAEAFF,TGTGCCAGCAGCCCGATGACAGGGGCTGAAGCTTTCTTT
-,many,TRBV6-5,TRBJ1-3,CASSYLPDGNTIYF,TGTGCCAGCAGTTACCTCCCTGACGGAAACACCATATATTTT
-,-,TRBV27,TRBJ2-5,CASSLSWARETQYF,TGTGCCAGCAGCCTTTCATGGGCGCGGGAGACCCAGTACTTC
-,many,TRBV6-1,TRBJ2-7,CASRKMAGSYEQYF,TGTGCCAGCAGGAAGATGGCAGGGTCCTACGAGCAGTACTTC
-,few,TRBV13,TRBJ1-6,CASSLIEDGDLHF,TGTGCCAGCAGCTTAATCGAGGACGGAGATCTCCACTTT
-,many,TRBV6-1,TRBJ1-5,CASRGAGNQPQHF,TGTGCCAGCCGTGGGGCGGGCAATCAGCCCCAGCATTTT
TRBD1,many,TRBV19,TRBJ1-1,CASSSRDSTEAFF,TGTGCCAGTAGTAGCCGGGACAGCACTGAAGCTTTCTTT
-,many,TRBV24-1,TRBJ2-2,CATSPGNTGELFF,TGTGCCACCAGCCCCGGGAACACCGGGGAGCTGTTTTTT
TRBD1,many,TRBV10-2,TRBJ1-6,CASIEGQGNSPLHF,TGCGCCAGCATTGAAGGACAGGGAAATTCACCCCTCCACTTT
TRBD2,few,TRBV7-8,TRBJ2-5,CASSLSGTKETQYF,TGTGCCAGCAGCTTAAGCGGGACCAAAGAGACCCAGTACTTC
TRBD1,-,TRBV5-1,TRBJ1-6,CVSSGDRGNSPLHF,TGTGTCAGCAGCGGAGACAGGGGGAATTCACCCCTCCACTTT
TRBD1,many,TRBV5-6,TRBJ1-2,CASSLGTARRYGYTF,TGTGCCAGCAGCCTAGGGACAGCCAGACGCTATGGCTACACCTTC
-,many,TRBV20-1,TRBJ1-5,CSAQSSNQPQHF,TGCAGTGCTCAGAGTAGCAATCAGCCCCAGCATTTT
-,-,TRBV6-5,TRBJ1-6,CASSYSLAHRNSPLHF,TGTGCCAGCAGTTACTCGTTGGCCCATAGGAATTCACCCCTCCACTTT
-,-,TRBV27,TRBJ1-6,CASSRAWGNNSPLHF,TGTGCCAGCAGTCGTGCTTGGGGGAATAATTCACCCCTCCACTTT
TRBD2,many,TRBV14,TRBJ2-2,CASSPFRGRDTGELFF,TGTGCCAGCAGCCCGTTTCGAGGGAGGGACACCGGGGAGCTGTTTTTT